The 27 T cell receptor beta chains given below trace back to one sample, sequenced in a study of identical twins. In TCRdb, the 5' RACE reads were re-called with MiXCR into one record per CDR3 protein. The sample includes some 730,000 distinct CDR3 sequences, over 15% of them seen just once. This sample also appeared in a second study, on T cells expressing NK-cell markers.

The sequenced sample consisted of PBMCs. These receptors originate from a woman in her late teens or twenties in good health.

Ten or more counts support this clonotype. J is TRBJ2-5 and V is TRBV7-6, with 9 bases matching TRBD1. Germline assignment: CDR1 SGHVS and CDR2 FNYEAQ. There are 15 residues in the CDR3. V gave up 1 base and J gave up 2 bases; unmatched junction bases: 2. The CDR3 DNA reads as TGTGCCAGCAGCTTAGGGGGACAGGGACAAGAGACCCAGTACTTC. It encodes CASSLGGQGQETQYF.

In this sample, this clonotype turned up once. This chain uses TRBV2 with TRBJ2-3, with D possibly TRBD2 on 6 matching bases. Germline V gives CDR1 SNHLY, CDR2 FYNNEI. The CDR3 sequence is 17 residues long. Trimming stripped 8 bases from V and 7 bases from J, with 28 bases between. The CDR3 loop is CASRRMGEAPLGNTQYF. DNA for the CDR3: TGTGCCAGCCGGAGGATGGGGGAGGCCCCTTTAGGAAATACGCAGTATTTT.

The chain employs TRBV29-1 and TRBJ2-5, with 7 bases aligning to TRBD2. The CDR3 extends over 12 amino acids. CDR1 and CDR2 from the germline V gene are SQVTM and ANQGSEA. The ends lost 4 bases at V and 5 bases at J; junction bases unmatched: 4. The CDR3 region is CSVAVSGETQYF. The CDR3 DNA reads TGCAGCGTTGCAGTTAGCGGGGAGACCCAGTACTTC. Filled out from reference TRBV29-1 and TRBJ2-5, the complete variable domain reads SAVISQKPSRDICQRGTSLTIQCQVDSQVTMMFWYRQQPGQSLTLIATANQGSEATYESGFVIDKFPISRPNLTFSTLTVSNMSPEDSSIYLCSVAVSGETQYFGPGTRLLVL.

This chain joins TRBV20-1 and TRBJ2-5; TRBD2 aligns across 8 bases. The CDR3 is 16 amino acids. The V gene end was trimmed by 2 bases and the J gene end by 3 bases; junction bases not matched to a gene: 11. Germline V gives CDR1 DFQATT, CDR2 SNEGSKA (reference sequence). CDR3 region: CSARPSGGGRKETQYF. The CDR3 DNA reads TGCAGTGCTAGACCGAGCGGGGGTGGACGTAAAGAGACCCAGTACTTC.

This clonotype has a handful of counts. This chain connects TRBV29-1 to TRBJ2-3; the D gene is possibly TRBD1 (6 bases). The CDR3 is 13 residues long. Germline assignment: CDR1 SQVTM and CDR2 ANQGSEA. The V gene lost 7 bases and the J gene lost 4 bases, with 15 bases spanning the gap. In DNA, the CDR3 is TGCAGCGCGGAACCTGCAGGGGCAGATACGCAGTATTTT. Amino acid sequence: CSAEPAGADTQYF.

The chain has TRBV20-1 and TRBJ2-1; the match to TRBD2 covers 8 bases. The trim removed 6 bases at V and 4 bases at J, leaving 11 bases unmatched. The CDR3 has 15 residues. Germline V gene sequence: CDR1 DFQATT, CDR2 SNEGSKA (reference sequence). The CDR3 DNA is TGCAGTGCCCGTGGGGCGGGAGGTTTATACAATGAGCAGTTCTTC. Protein: CSARGAGGLYNEQFF.

The gene calls are TRBV12-3 or TRBV12-4 and TRBJ2-3; possibly TRBD1 or TRBD2 for D (5 bases each). V lost 3 bases and J lost 9, with 22 bases in between. There are 16 residues in the CDR3. CDR3 region: CASSLVEGRHRVTQYF. Written as DNA, the CDR3 is TGTGCCAGCAGTTTGGTTGAGGGGAGACATAGAGTGACGCAGTATTTT.

A few counts support this clonotype. The CDR3 DNA is TGTGCCAGCAGTTTAGGGGCGATCCACAATGAGCAGTTCTTC. The encoded protein is CASSLGAIHNEQFF. The chain employs TRBV12-3 or TRBV12-4 and TRBJ2-1; D uncertain. The CDR3 runs to 14 residues. Trimming took off 1 base at V and 5 bases at J, with 9 bases between the two ends.

This chain uses TRBV12-3 or TRBV12-4 with TRBJ1-1; weak D call: TRBD1 (6 bases). The CDR3 has 12 residues. V was cut by 8 bases and J by 7 bases, with 14 bases left in between. CDR3 DNA sequence: TGTGCCAGCGTTAAGGCCAGGGGTGAAGCTTTCTTT. Its protein is CASVKARGEAFF.

The chain joins TRBV7-6 to TRBJ2-2, with D unclear. The CDR3 extends over 13 amino acids. V gave up 5 bases and J gave up 6 bases, with 10 bases separating them. Germline CDR1 SGHVS, CDR2 FNYEAQ. CDR3 sequence reads: CASSADVAGELFF. In nucleotides, the CDR3 is TGTGCCAGCAGCGCTGACGTCGCCGGGGAGCTGTTTTTT.

This clonotype was picked up a small number of times. The chain employs TRBV10-2 and TRBJ1-2, with D perhaps matching TRBD1 (6 bases). This CDR3 spans 14 amino acids. V lost 2 bases, J lost 3 bases, and 10 bases lay in between. The germline CDR1 and CDR2 sequences are WSHSY and SAAADI. In nucleotides, the CDR3 is TGCGCCAGCAGTGAGACAGGGTGGGACTATGGCTACACCTTC. This translates into CASSETGWDYGYTF.

The chain's CDR3 is CASSSRSEPGYEQYF. CDR3 DNA sequence: TGTGCCAGCAGCTCCCGGTCTGAACCGGGCTACGAGCAGTACTTC. The V gene is TRBV13, the J gene TRBJ2-7; D remains unclear. CDR3 size: 15 residues. Trimming took 4 bases from V and 3 from J, leaving 16 bases between them. Germline V gene lookup returns CDR1 PRHDT and CDR2 FYEKMQ (reference sequence).

The chain recombines TRBV6-5 with TRBJ2-3; D gene unclear. The CDR3 is made up of 16 amino acids. V was clipped by 2 bases and J by 2 bases, with 14 bases between them. Germline assignment: CDR1 MNHEY and CDR2 SVGAGI. CDR3 sequence: CASSYPRLGPTDTQYF. The DNA of the CDR3 is TGTGCCAGCAGTTACCCCCGGTTGGGCCCCACAGATACGCAGTATTTT.

This clonotype was seen more than once but under ten times. The CDR3 sequence: CASSLYGRIANTGELFF. The CDR3 nucleotides read TGTGCCAGCAGCTTATACGGGAGAATTGCGAACACCGGGGAGCTGTTTTTT. The chain uses TRBV5-4 and TRBJ2-2; a possible D gene is TRBD2 (6 bases). V was clipped by 2 bases and J by 0 bases, with 14 bases between them. Germline V CDR1 and CDR2: SGHNT, YYREEE (reference sequence). The CDR3 is 17 amino acids.

J is TRBJ2-1 and V is TRBV7-3, with 9 positions matching TRBD2. V lost 0 bases to trimming and J lost 8 bases; unmatched junction nucleotides: 17. The CDR3 has 19 amino acids. CDR1 is SGHTA, CDR2 FQGTGA, per germline. CDR3 sequence: CASSLTSTLAGHHGDEQFF. The CDR3, as DNA: TGTGCCAGCAGCTTAACGTCCACACTAGCGGGTCACCACGGCGATGAGCAGTTCTTC. Based on the CDR3 plus reference TRBV7-3 and TRBJ2-1, the full variable domain is GAGVSQTPSNKVTEKGKYVELRCDPISGHTALYWYRQSLGQGPEFLIYFQGTGAADDSGLPNDRFFAVRPEGSVSTLKIQRTERGDSAVYLCASSLTSTLAGHHGDEQFFGPGTRLTVL.

This clonotype was found a few times. The rearrangement links TRBV4-2 to TRBJ2-7; 11 bases match TRBD2. After removal of 0 bases from V and 4 bases from J, the junction contained 14 bases not matched to a gene. The CDR3 contains 19 residues. Germline V lookup: CDR1 LGHNA, CDR2 YNFKEQ. The CDR3 nucleotides are TGTGCCAGCAGCCAAGATAACGGGCTTGCTAGCGGGGGGCTTTACGAGCAGTACTTC. Amino acid sequence: CASSQDNGLASGGLYEQYF.

The chain recombines TRBV4-2 with TRBJ2-1; 7 bases are shared with TRBD1. Losses at the gene ends were 0 bases for V and 13 bases for J; bases not matched to a gene: 3. CDR1 LGHNA and CDR2 YNFKEQ come from the germline V gene. This CDR3 spans 12 amino acids. CDR3 nucleotides: TGTGCCAGCAGCCAAGATAGGGACAGACAGTTCTTC. This sequence encodes CASSQDRDRQFF.

V usage is TRBV7-9 and J usage is TRBJ1-5; D is unresolved. Trimming took 3 bases from V and 8 from J, leaving 11 bases between them. The CDR3 is 13 amino acids. CDR1 and CDR2 from the germline V gene are SEHNR and FQNEAQ (reference sequence). The CDR3 DNA follows: TGTGCCAGCAGCTTTGGGGTTCTTGAGCCCCAGCATTTT. Its protein product is CASSFGVLEPQHF.

This rearrangement joins TRBV29-1 to TRBJ2-2; no reliable D call. V shed 2 bases and J shed 5 bases, with 6 bases lying between them. The CDR3 sequence is 12 residues long. Germline-derived CDR1 and CDR2 are SQVTM and ANQGSEA. CDR3 in amino acids: CSVEIQTGELFF. CDR3 coding DNA: TGCAGCGTTGAAATTCAGACCGGGGAGCTGTTTTTT.

This clonotype has only a few counts. V and J are TRBV5-1 and TRBJ2-1; 13 bases align to TRBD2. The germline V gene has CDR1 SGHRS and CDR2 YFSETQ. The ends lost 4 bases at V and 9 bases at J; junction bases unmatched: 7. The CDR3 runs to 15 residues. CDR3 region: CASSPTSGRAPEQFF. CDR3 in DNA: TGCGCCAGCAGCCCAACTAGCGGGAGGGCGCCTGAGCAGTTCTTC. Together with reference TRBV5-1 and TRBJ2-1, the CDR3 gives the full variable domain: KAGVTQTPRYLIKTRGQQVTLSCSPISGHRSVSWYQQTPGQGLQFLFEYFSETQRNKGNFPGRFSGRQFSNSRSEMNVSTLELGDSALYLCASSPTSGRAPEQFFGPGTRLTVL.

The rearrangement links TRBV15 to TRBJ1-1; possible D gene TRBD1, 5 bases. Trimming left V 1 base short and J 6 bases short, with 18 bases between. CDR1 and CDR2 from the germline V gene are LNHNV and YYDKDF (reference sequence). CDR3 length: 16 amino acids. CDR3: CATSRGLGGSRAEAFF. The CDR3 DNA reads TGTGCCACCAGCAGAGGATTGGGGGGGAGTCGCGCTGAAGCTTTCTTT.

The chain has TRBV7-8 and TRBJ2-7; 7 positions agree with TRBD2. This CDR3 has 14 residues. The V gene's germline CDR1 is SGHVS and CDR2 FQNEAQ. The trim removed 5 bases at V and 5 bases at J, leaving 9 bases unmatched. The CDR3 DNA follows: TGTGCCAGCAGCCAACGGGAGGAAGGAAACGAGCAGTACTTC. Translation gives CASSQREEGNEQYF.

This clonotype has just a few counts. V is TRBV4-3 and J is TRBJ2-5; 8 nucleotides align to TRBD1. The junction had 5 bases not matched to a gene; V was cut back by 3 bases and J by 5 bases. The CDR3 loop spans 14 amino acids. CDR1 LGHNA and CDR2 YSLEER come from the germline V gene. The CDR3 coding sequence is TGCGCCAGCAGCCACACAGGGGGTGAGGAGACCCAGTACTTC. This codes for CASSHTGGEETQYF.

Remarks on this clonotype: At one boundary the junction diverges from the germline segment, which might be a read error. The chain recombines TRBV2 with TRBJ2-3, with 11 bases identical to TRBD2. From germline, CDR1 is SNHLY and CDR2 FYNNEI. This CDR3 region has 18 residues. The CDR3 region is CACSDPGLAVPSTDTQYF. CDR3 coding DNA: TGTGCCTGCAGTGATCCGGGACTAGCGGTTCCCAGCACAGATACGCAGTATTTT.

This clonotype showed up many times. V usage is TRBV7-9 and J usage is TRBJ2-7; a possible D gene is TRBD2 (6 bases). The CDR3 covers 14 residues. The V gene lost 2 bases and the J gene lost 3 bases, with 11 bases spanning the gap. Germline-derived CDR1 and CDR2 are SEHNR and FQNEAQ (reference sequence). In nucleotides, the CDR3 is TGTGCCAGCAGCTTACTAGCGAGTGGCTACGAGCAGTACTTC. Translating gives CASSLLASGYEQYF.

The rearrangement uses TRBV20-1 and TRBJ2-1, with D possibly being TRBD1 or TRBD2 (7 bases each). The V gene lost 6 bases and the J gene lost 5 bases, with 14 bases spanning the gap. This CDR3 is 13 amino acids long. Germline CDR1 reads DFQATT; CDR2 reads SNEGSKA (reference sequence). The DNA for the CDR3 is TGCAGTGCCGCCAGGGGGGGGAACAATGAGCAGTTCTTC. Translation: CSAARGGNNEQFF.

In this sample, this clonotype turned up a few times. The rearrangement links TRBV3-1 to TRBJ2-7, with 9 nucleotides matching TRBD1. Per germline, CDR1 LGHDT and CDR2 YNNKEL (reference sequence). This CDR3 region has 15 residues. Trimming cost V 6 bases and J 7 bases; bases outside gene matches: 13. The CDR3 is CASRYSGTGKREQYF. The DNA of the CDR3 is TGTGCCAGCAGATATTCCGGGACAGGGAAACGGGAGCAGTACTTC.